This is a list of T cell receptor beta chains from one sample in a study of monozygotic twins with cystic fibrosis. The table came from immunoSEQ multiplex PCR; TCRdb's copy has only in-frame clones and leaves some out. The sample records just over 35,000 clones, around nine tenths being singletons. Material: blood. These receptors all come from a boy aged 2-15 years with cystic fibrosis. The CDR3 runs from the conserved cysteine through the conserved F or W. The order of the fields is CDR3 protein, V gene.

CDR3aa: CASSLTGTGSKPQHF; v_gene: TRBV6-5
CDR3aa: CASSELAGVSTDTQYF; v_gene: TRBV5-1
CDR3aa: CASTTRSGKETQYF; v_gene: TRBV5-1
CDR3aa: CASSQDPWGDTGELFF; v_gene: TRBV4-2
CDR3aa: CASSIAFGGNQPQHF; v_gene: TRBV19
CDR3aa: CASSFRGLRRVHF; v_gene: TRBV5-6
CDR3aa: CATSRGGQASGNTIYF; v_gene: TRBV15
CDR3aa: CAISQGDDYGYTF; v_gene: TRBV10-3
CDR3aa: CASDGLIGMNTEAFF; v_gene: TRBV6-1
CDR3aa: CASHMVGVGTDTQYF; v_gene: TRBV19
CDR3aa: CASSPREKDYGYTF; v_gene: TRBV7-8
CDR3aa: CASSRLPGFSSTDTQYF; v_gene: TRBV14
CDR3aa: CASSDFWGGSYGYTF; v_gene: TRBV6-1
CDR3aa: CASSLGTSGGMDTQYF; v_gene: TRBV11-2
CDR3aa: CAATDIFGNQPQHF; v_gene: TRBV19
CDR3aa: CASSYPGHSNTGELFF; v_gene: TRBV6-5